This TCR beta chain was sequenced during a study of blood T cells in healthy people across ages. Findings and limits, study-wide: More naive CD4+ cells and higher diversity marked long-lived donors relative to aged donors. Researchers deemed the diversity estimates from one million T cells underestimates.

Every sample yielded at least 6.5 million isolated PBMCs. Per sample, no less than 5 micrograms of total RNA were extracted. On this clonotype itself: Its antigen is still unknown. Sequence at one end of the junction differs from germline and may be a read error.

For the second PCR, which ran for about 7 to 12 cycles, a sample-barcoded 5' primer and a J-beta primer mix were used. TCRdb passed the 5' RACE reads through MiXCR, listing each CDR3 protein once. The table shows 650,000 to 700,000 distinct CDR3 sequences, with approximately 31% occurring only once. The CDR3 is made up of 14 amino acids. Germline V lookup: CDR1 MDHEN, CDR2 SYDVKM. The specimen sequenced was blood. The sequence derives from a woman at least 80 years old in good health. The chain employs TRBV28 and TRBJ2-1; D is possibly TRBD1 (6 bases). CDR3: CASTQGSSYDEQFF. In DNA form, the CDR3 reads TGTGCCAGCACCCAGGGGAGCTCCTACGATGAGCAGTTCTTC.